This T cell receptor (beta chain) was recovered during a study of CD8+CD57+ T cells in acquired aplastic anemia. For sequencing, patients were chosen who had shown expansion of CD8+CD57+ cells by flow cytometry. CDR3 and TCR beta VDJ profiling relied on a genomic DNA template. A single record per CDR3 protein comes from TCRdb applying MiXCR to the reads. The repertoire has 100,000 to 150,000 distinct CDR3 sequences, 45% to 60% of them found once; the top ten carry approximately 28%. This clonotype has only one observation. CDR1 and CDR2 (germline): DFQATT, SNEGSKA (reference sequence). The V gene end was trimmed by 3 bases and the J gene end by 5 bases; junction bases not matched to a gene: 6. The CDR3 spans 14 residues.

The rearrangement links TRBV20-1 to TRBJ2-2, with 7 nucleotides matching TRBD1. The material sequenced was sorted CD4+, CD8+, or CD8+CD57+ T cells (not recorded which) from PBMCs. This receptor was identified in a human donor with aplastic anemia. CDR3 loop: CSARQGVGTGELFF. The CDR3 DNA follows: TGCAGTGCTAGGCAGGGGGTTGGAACCGGGGAGCTGTTTTTT.